The subject of this entry is one T cell receptor beta chain. What it binds is not known. A read error may produce the germline difference seen at one junction end. This specimen comes from a study of cytomegalovirus exposure and HLA in healthy donors. Whole-study findings and limits: Among donors in an Asian-associated ancestry cluster, a later analysis reportedly found fewer N-insertions than the roughly 700-donor mean.

This CDR3 has 15 amino acids. The V gene's germline CDR1 is SEHNR and CDR2 FQNEAQ (reference sequence). Participants comprised healthy donors of bone marrow. 60 Vbeta and 13 Jbeta primers were used in PCR. Sequencing was performed with immunoSEQ multiplex PCR; in TCRdb, only in-frame clones are kept and a portion is missing. Here the sample spans roughly 170,000 clones, around 81% being singletons. The sequenced material came from PBMCs. The chain is built from TRBV7-9 and TRBJ2-1; the D gene is possibly TRBD2 (8 bases). This TCR derives from a woman under 40 in good health and CMV-seronegative. The CDR3 here is CASSVAGQYNNEQFF. DNA for the CDR3: TGTGCCAGCAGCGTAGCGGGACAGTATAACAATGAGCAGTTCTTC.